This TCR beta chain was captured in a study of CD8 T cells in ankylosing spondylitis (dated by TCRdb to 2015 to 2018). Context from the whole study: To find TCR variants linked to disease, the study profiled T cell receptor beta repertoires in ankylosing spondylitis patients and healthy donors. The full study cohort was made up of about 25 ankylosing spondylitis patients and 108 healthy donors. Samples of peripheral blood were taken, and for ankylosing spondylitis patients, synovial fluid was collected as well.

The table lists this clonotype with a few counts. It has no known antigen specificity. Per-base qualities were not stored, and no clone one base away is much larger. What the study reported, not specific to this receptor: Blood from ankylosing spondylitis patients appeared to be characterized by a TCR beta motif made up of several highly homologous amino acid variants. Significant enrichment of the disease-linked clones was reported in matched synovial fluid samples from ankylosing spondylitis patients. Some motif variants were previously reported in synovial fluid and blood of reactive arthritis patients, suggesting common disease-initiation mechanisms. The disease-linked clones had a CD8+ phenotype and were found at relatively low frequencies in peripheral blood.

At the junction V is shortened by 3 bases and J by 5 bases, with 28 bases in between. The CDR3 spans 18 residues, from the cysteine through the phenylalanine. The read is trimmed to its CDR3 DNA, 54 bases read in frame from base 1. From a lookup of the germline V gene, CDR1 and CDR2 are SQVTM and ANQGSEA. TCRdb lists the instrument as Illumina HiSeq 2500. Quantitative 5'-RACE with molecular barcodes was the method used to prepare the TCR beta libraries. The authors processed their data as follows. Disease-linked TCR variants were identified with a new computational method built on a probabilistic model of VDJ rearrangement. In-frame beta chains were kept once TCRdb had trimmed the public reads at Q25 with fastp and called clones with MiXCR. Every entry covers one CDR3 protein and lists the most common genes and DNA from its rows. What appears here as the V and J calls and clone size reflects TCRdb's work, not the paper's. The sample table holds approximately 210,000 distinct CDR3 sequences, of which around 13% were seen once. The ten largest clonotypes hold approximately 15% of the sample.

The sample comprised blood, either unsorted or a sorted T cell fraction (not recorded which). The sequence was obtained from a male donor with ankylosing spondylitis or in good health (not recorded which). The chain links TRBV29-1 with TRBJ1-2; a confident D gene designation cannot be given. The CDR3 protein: CSVEATWGWVSSRYGYTF. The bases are TGCAGCGTTGAGGCTACCTGGGGTTGGGTTTCGAGTCGGTATGGCTACACCTTC.